These 22 T cell receptor beta chains came from one sample sequenced in a study of T cells in Graves' hyperthyroidism and ophthalmopathy. TCR beta CDR3 sequences were amplified from RNA transcripts. When the TCR CDR3 underwent first-round RT-PCR, the HTBI primer set was used. MiXCR was run by TCRdb on the multiplex PCR reads, yielding one entry per CDR3 protein. The data hold 250,000 to 300,000 distinct CDR3 sequences, with about 13% observed a single time. The sequenced material came from blood. The receptors originated from a woman in her thirties or forties with Graves' hyperthyroidism.

This clonotype was observed many times. The rearrangement joins TRBV30 to TRBJ1-5; 8 nucleotides agree with TRBD1. With V trimmed by 4 bases and J by 5 bases, 7 bases remained unmatched. The CDR3 covers 14 residues. Germline lookup yields CDR1 GTSNPN and CDR2 SVGIG (reference sequence). The CDR3 loop reads CAWTKGQGYQPQHF. Written as DNA, the CDR3 is TGTGCCTGGACTAAAGGACAGGGCTATCAGCCCCAGCATTTT.

Concerning this clonotype itself: It may be a read error: a sequence one base away is much more abundant. V and J are TRBV7-2 and TRBJ2-7, with D maybe TRBD2 (5 bases). In germline, CDR1 is SGHTA, CDR2 FQGNSA. CDR3 length equals 14 residues. The CDR3 sequence: CASRLGGSLYEQYF. CDR3 DNA: TGTGCCAGCAGATTAGGAGGCTCCCTGTACGAGCAGTACTTC.

This clonotype was detected only a few times. The rearrangement links TRBV15 to TRBJ2-5; D gene ambiguous. V was trimmed by 6 bases and J by 1 base, leaving 12 bases between them. Germline loops: CDR1 LNHNV, CDR2 YYDKDF (reference sequence). The CDR3 is 14 residues long. This chain's CDR3 is CATSSGRLQETQYF. DNA of the CDR3: TGTGCCACCAGTTCCGGACGGCTCCAAGAGACCCAGTACTTC.

About this clonotype itself: At one of its ends the junction is not consistent with the germline gene, which may arise from a read error. The gene calls are TRBV3-1 and TRBJ1-1; 8 bases are shared with TRBD1. CDR1 is LGHDT and CDR2 is YNNKEL in the germline V gene (reference sequence). The CDR3 consists of 15 residues. The CDR3 nucleotides read TGTGGCAGCAGCCACGTGGACAGGGAAGGCACTGAAGCTTTCTTT. This gives the protein CGSSHVDREGTEAFF.

Many counts were recorded for this clonotype. The chain carries TRBV6-1 and TRBJ2-7; the match to TRBD2 covers 10 bases. Germline lookup yields CDR1 MNHNS and CDR2 SASEGT. V was pared by 5 bases and J by 4 bases, with 11 bases of the junction left unmatched. The CDR3 extends over 16 amino acids. The CDR3 sequence is CASSPIPSGGGYEQYF. The DNA for the CDR3 is TGTGCCAGCAGTCCCATTCCTAGCGGGGGTGGGTACGAGCAGTACTTC.

The chain combines TRBV11-2 with TRBJ2-3; 12 positions agree with TRBD2. V was clipped by 5 bases and J by 2 bases; unmatched bases: 5. Germline V gene data show CDR1 as SGHAT and CDR2 as FQNNGV. This CDR3 contains 16 residues. The CDR3 loop is CASSPGLAGNTDTQYF. CDR3 DNA sequence: TGTGCCAGCAGCCCCGGACTAGCGGGGAACACAGATACGCAGTATTTT.

Ten or more counts support this clonotype. This chain joins TRBV18 and TRBJ1-4; D ambiguous. CDR1 KGHSH and CDR2 LQKENI come from the germline V gene. The V end lost 9 bases, the J end lost 5 bases, and 13 bases lay between the germline ends. This CDR3 is built from 13 residues. The CDR3 reads CASHDGRNEKLFF. CDR3 in DNA: TGTGCCAGTCACGACGGTCGAAATGAAAAACTGTTTTTT.

This clonotype was counted at least ten times. The chain couples TRBV27 to TRBJ1-5; no firm D call. The CDR3 extends over 14 amino acids. Germline-derived CDR1 and CDR2 are MNHEY and SMNVEV (reference sequence). The V end lost 4 bases, the J end lost 3 bases, and 10 bases lay between the germline ends. Here the CDR3 reads CASSSAAVNQPQHF. DNA of the CDR3: TGTGCCAGCAGTTCCGCGGCCGTCAATCAGCCCCAGCATTTT.

At least ten counts were recorded for this clonotype. CDR3 in DNA: TGTGCCAGCAGCTTTTGGGGCTTTGCACTAGCGGGAGGCCAAGAGACCCAGTACTTC. This encodes CASSFWGFALAGGQETQYF. The chain carries TRBV7-8 and TRBJ2-5; the match to TRBD2 covers 12 bases. Germline CDR1 SGHVS, CDR2 FQNEAQ. This CDR3 is 19 amino acids long. Germline trimming cut 3 bases from V and 1 base from J; bases unmatched to any gene: 12.

This clonotype occurred many times. The chain carries TRBV20-1 and TRBJ1-6; D possibly corresponds to TRBD1 (5 bases). CDR1 is DFQATT and CDR2 is SNEGSKA in the germline V gene (reference sequence). Trimming removed 2 bases from V and 2 bases from J, with 16 bases in between. This CDR3 spans 17 amino acids. The CDR3 DNA is TGCAGTGCTAGAACCATCCTCGGGGGGACCTATAATTCACCCCTCCACTTT. It codes for CSARTILGGTYNSPLHF.

The sample holds many counts of this clonotype. This chain connects TRBV12-3 or TRBV12-4 to TRBJ1-5, with 7 bases that match TRBD1. With V trimmed by 2 bases and J by 7 bases, 5 bases remained unmatched. This CDR3 comprises 14 residues. CDR3 region: CASSLSDRAQPQHF. The CDR3, as DNA: TGTGCCAGCAGTTTATCCGACAGGGCCCAGCCCCAGCATTTT.

This clonotype came up many times. The V call is TRBV10-3, the J call TRBJ2-1; 7 bases match TRBD1. The CDR3 totals 13 residues. Per germline, CDR1 ENHRY and CDR2 SYGVKD. V lost 5 bases, J lost 6 bases, and 4 bases stayed unmatched. The CDR3 DNA follows: TGTGCCATCAGTCCTAGACAGGGCAATGAGCAGTTCTTC. Its translation is CAISPRQGNEQFF.

The table lists this clonotype with many counts. V gene TRBV11-2 combines with J gene TRBJ2-3, with D perhaps TRBD2 (6 bases). Germline-derived CDR1 and CDR2 are SGHAT and FQNNGV. The CDR3 is 13 amino acids. Trimming removed 4 bases at V and 6 bases at J, with 11 bases between. CDR3 residues: CASSWGDLDTQYF. The CDR3 DNA reads as TGTGCCAGCAGCTGGGGGGACCTTGATACGCAGTATTTT.

This clonotype was seen ten or more times. This chain uses TRBV7-2 with TRBJ1-6; no definite D call. From germline, CDR1 is SGHTA and CDR2 FQGNSA. V lost 0 bases and J lost 7, with 4 bases in between. The length of the CDR3 is 13 residues. CDR3 sequence: CASSLAGNSPLHF. The CDR3 region has the DNA TGTGCCAGCAGCTTAGCGGGGAATTCACCCCTCCACTTT.

Notes on this clonotype: A much larger clone lies a single base off, so this may be a read error. The gene calls are TRBV28 and TRBJ1-5, with D perhaps matching TRBD1 (6 bases). V was clipped by 2 bases and J by 6 bases, with 23 bases between them. Germline V gene sequence: CDR1 MDHEN, CDR2 SYDVKM. This CDR3 region has 18 residues. The CDR3 reads CASSLRRGKVRGSQPQHF. CDR3 nucleotide sequence: TGTGCCAGCAGTTTACGGCGGGGTAAGGTCAGGGGTAGTCAGCCCCAGCATTTT.

The CDR3 region is CSAPSTGTGYGYTF. The CDR3 DNA sequence: TGCAGTGCCCCTTCGACAGGTACGGGATATGGCTACACCTTC. The chain is built from TRBV20-1 and TRBJ1-2, with a weak D call TRBD1 (6 bases). V lost 6 bases to trimming and J lost 5 bases, with 19 bases between them. Germline V gene data show CDR1 as DFQATT and CDR2 as SNEGSKA (reference sequence). The CDR3 totals 14 residues.

This clonotype was seen at least ten times. The chain combines TRBV12-3 or TRBV12-4 with TRBJ1-5; D is undetermined. CDR3 length: 13 amino acids. Trimming cost V 2 bases and J 4 bases, with 6 bases left between them. The DNA of the CDR3 is TGTGCCAGCAGTTTAACGGCGAATCAGCCCCAGCATTTT. Translation: CASSLTANQPQHF.

Only a few counts were recorded for this clonotype. The chain joins TRBV19 to TRBJ1-5, with a possible D match to TRBD1 (5 bases). Trimming left V 5 bases short and J 0 bases short, with 11 bases between. CDR3 size: 15 residues. Germline assignment: CDR1 LNHDA and CDR2 SQIVND (reference sequence). CDR3 amino acids: CASSVGEYSNQPQHF. In DNA form, the CDR3 reads TGTGCCAGTAGTGTGGGGGAGTATAGCAATCAGCCCCAGCATTTT. The entire variable domain, with the rest obtained from reference TRBV19 and TRBJ1-5, is as follows: DGGITQSPKYLFRKEGQNVTLSCEQNLNHDAMYWYRQDPGQGLRLIYYSQIVNDFQKGDIAEGYSVSREKKESFPLTVTSAQKNPTAFYLCASSVGEYSNQPQHFGDGTRLSIL.

V is TRBV30 and J is TRBJ2-2; 14 bases match TRBD2. In germline, CDR1 is GTSNPN, CDR2 SVGIG (reference sequence). With V trimmed by 1 base and J by 8 bases, 0 bases remained unmatched. CDR3 length: 14 amino acids. The CDR3: CAWSGLAGGGELFF. Written as DNA, the CDR3 is TGTGCCTGGAGTGGACTAGCGGGAGGGGGGGAGCTGTTTTTT.

The rearrangement joins TRBV27 to TRBJ1-1, with unresolved D. Per germline, CDR1 MNHEY and CDR2 SMNVEV (reference sequence). The CDR3 is 16 residues long. Trimming stripped 6 bases from V and 3 bases from J, with 20 bases between. CDR3 nucleotide sequence: TGTGCCAGCAGAAGGAGGCGCTTCGTCTCGGACACTGAAGCTTTCTTT. Translating it yields CASRRRRFVSDTEAFF.

This clonotype was counted a few times. The chain recombines TRBV3-1 with TRBJ2-1, with a possible D match to TRBD2 (5 bases). The germline V and J ends were trimmed by 0 bases and 9 bases, with 15 bases remaining between them. The CDR3 runs to 15 residues. From germline, CDR1 is LGHDT and CDR2 YNNKEL (reference sequence). The CDR3 nucleotides are TGTGCCAGCAGCCAAGACGACCTCCGAGGAGGTGAGCAGTTCTTC. This codes for CASSQDDLRGGEQFF.

As for this clonotype: This sequence may be a read error, since a much larger clone differs from it by one base. The chain combines TRBV11-2 with TRBJ2-7; D gene ambiguous. The CDR3 runs 12 residues. Germline lookup yields CDR1 SGHAT and CDR2 FQNNGV. CDR3 coding DNA: TGTGCCAGCAGCTTGGGTGGCGGAGAGCGGTACTTC. Residues: CASSLGGGERYF.